This T cell receptor beta chain derives from a study of blood T cell repertoires in COVID-19. Study summary: Sample material is recorded as cDNA or gDNA derived from T cells, B-cell-depleted T cells, or PBMCs.

Notes on this clone: The sample carries other DNA sequences with the same CDR3.

The CDR3 spans 14 residues. Germline trimming cut 2 bases from V and 2 bases from J; bases unmatched to any gene: 2. Germline V gene sequence: CDR1 KGHSH, CDR2 LQKENI. Clones were read by immunoSEQ multiplex PCR, and TCRdb kept only the in-frame ones, dropping some. This sample has about 190,000 clones; 65% to 85% occur once, and the top ten carry 2.9%. Sequencing used peripheral blood. The source of this sequence is a man between 45 and 60 years old with active or convalescent COVID-19. The V call is TRBV18, the J call TRBJ1-2, with 7 bases fitting TRBD1. The CDR3 DNA reads as TGTGCCAGCTCACCAGGGACAGACAACTATGGCTACACCTTC. Amino acid sequence: CASSPGTDNYGYTF.